The subject of this entry is one T cell receptor beta chain. Its matching antigen is unknown. The treatment denotes: AdE1-LMPpoly-expanded autologous EBV-specific T-cell therapy followed by anti-PD-1 nivolumab. Here immunoSEQ multiplex PCR was the method, and the copy in TCRdb shows in-frame clones only, minus some. This repertoire shows tens of thousands of clones, under 90% found once; its top ten account for approximately 30%. CDR3 length equals 15 residues. Looked up from germline, CDR1 is LGHNA and CDR2 is YSLEER. Trimming took off 2 bases at V and 0 bases at J, with 5 bases between the two ends. This sample was taken from a study of EBV T-cell therapy then PD-1 blockade in nasopharyngeal carcinoma.

The material sequenced was CD8+ T cells from blood, taken at approximately day 62 from a patient whose treatment included autologous EBV-specific T cells and nivolumab. The receptor was isolated from a middle-aged man with nasopharyngeal carcinoma. This rearrangement joins TRBV4-3 to TRBJ1-6; D uncertain. CDR3 residues: CASSQTSSYNSPLHF. The CDR3, as DNA: TGCGCCAGCAGCCAAACAAGCTCCTATAATTCACCCCTCCACTTT.